What follows are 21 T cell receptor beta chains derived from one specimen sequenced in a study of Ad26.COV2.S vaccination and SARS-CoV-2 variants. Specified treatment: around 19 received Ad26.COV2.S at low or high dose, single or two shots; 5 received placebo; per-sample allocation not given. Sampling was done on day 63 after the first vaccine or placebo injection. The table came from immunoSEQ multiplex PCR; TCRdb's copy has only in-frame clones and leaves some out. The sample carries roughly 400,000 clones, 90% recorded once. The sample consisted of peripheral blood, taken in a trial of Ad26.COV2.S vaccine versus placebo. These TCRs come from a person aged 18-60 years who received the Ad26.COV2.S COVID-19 vaccine or a placebo.

This rearrangement joins TRBV27 to TRBJ2-3, with 9 bases fitting TRBD2. Germline V gene lookup returns CDR1 MNHEY and CDR2 SMNVEV (reference sequence). V was pared by 0 bases and J by 2 bases, with 3 bases of the junction left unmatched. The CDR3 has 16 residues. CDR3 residues: CASSLSLAGITDTQYF. In nucleotides, the CDR3 is TGTGCCAGCAGTTTATCCCTAGCGGGGATCACAGATACGCAGTATTTT.

V gene TRBV10-3 combines with J gene TRBJ1-1; 7 positions agree with TRBD1. This CDR3 has 14 amino acids. Germline CDR1 is ENHRY and CDR2 is SYGVKD. V shed 7 bases, J shed 0 bases, and the junction held 5 bases outside the gene matches. CDR3 in amino acids: CAIKGTVMNTEAFF. The CDR3 DNA reads as TGTGCCATCAAAGGGACAGTCATGAACACTGAAGCTTTCTTT.

The J gene is TRBJ2-7, the V gene TRBV6-2 or TRBV6-3; TRBD2 might be the D (6 bases). The CDR3 contains 14 residues. V lost 2 bases, J lost 4 bases, and 12 bases lay in between. In germline, CDR1 is MNHEY, CDR2 SVGEGT. As DNA, the CDR3 is TGTGCCAGCAGTTACGGGACTTCGAGATACGAGCAGTACTTC. Protein: CASSYGTSRYEQYF.

V usage is TRBV23-1 and J usage is TRBJ1-5; D not certain. TRBV23-1 is identified as an open reading frame with a role that is uncertain. The V gene lost 3 bases and the J gene lost 5 bases, with 8 bases spanning the gap. This CDR3 spans 13 amino acids. The DNA of the CDR3 is TGCGCCAGCAGTCACCTCTTCCATCAGCCCCAGCATTTT. As protein: CASSHLFHQPQHF.

The rearrangement links TRBV19 to TRBJ2-7; tentatively, D is TRBD1 (6 bases). The V end was cut by 8 bases, the J end by 3 bases, with 14 bases between. The CDR3 has 13 amino acids. The V gene's germline CDR1 is LNHDA and CDR2 SQIVND (reference sequence). The CDR3 sequence is CASSQGSVYEQYF. In DNA, the CDR3 is TGTGCCAGTTCACAGGGATCTGTCTACGAGCAGTACTTC.

The chain links TRBV27 to TRBJ2-1; 9 nucleotides agree with TRBD2. CDR3 length: 12 amino acids. From germline, CDR1 is MNHEY and CDR2 SMNVEV (reference sequence). Unmatched junction bases numbered 5, after V lost 3 bases and J lost 14 bases. The CDR3 DNA reads as TGTGCCAGCAGTTTGACTAGCGGAGGGGAGTTCTTC. Its protein is CASSLTSGGEFF.

The count of this clone is one. This sequence joins TRBV5-4 and TRBJ2-7; D uncertain. The germline V gene encodes CDR1 SGHNT and CDR2 YYREEE (reference sequence). Trimming pared 0 bases from V and 3 bases from J, leaving 13 bases between. This CDR3 has 15 amino acids. DNA for the CDR3: TGTGCCAGCAGCTTGGCCGGGTCCTCCTACTACGAGCAGTACTTC. This codes for CASSLAGSSYYEQYF. Variable domain in full (rest from reference TRBV5-4 and TRBJ2-7): ETGVTQSPTHLIKTRGQQVTLRCSSQSGHNTVSWYQQALGQGPQFIFQYYREEENGRGNFPPRFSGLQFPNYSSELNVNALELDDSALYLCASSLAGSSYYEQYFGPGTRLTVT.

This chain links TRBV27 with TRBJ2-7; 12 nucleotides match TRBD2. The CDR3 is 16 amino acids. Trimming took 4 bases from V and 7 from J; bases not matched to a gene: 11. Germline CDR1 is MNHEY and CDR2 is SMNVEV (reference sequence). The CDR3 coding sequence is TGTGCCAGCAGTTCCAGGCTAGCGGGAGGGCCGGGGGAGCAGTACTTC. It encodes CASSSRLAGGPGEQYF.

V usage is TRBV7-2 and J usage is TRBJ2-5, with D possibly being TRBD2 (5 bases). V was cut by 5 bases and J by 1 base, with 11 bases left in between. The CDR3 covers 14 residues. Germline-derived CDR1 and CDR2 are SGHTA and FQGNSA. CDR3 protein: CASSRHRGQETQYF. The CDR3, as DNA: TGTGCCAGCAGCCGCCATCGGGGCCAAGAGACCCAGTACTTC.

J is TRBJ2-1 and V is TRBV15, with 8 bases that match TRBD2. Looked up from germline, CDR1 is LNHNV and CDR2 is YYDKDF (reference sequence). J lost 9 bases, V lost 3 bases, and 7 bases had no gene match. The CDR3 has 14 residues. This CDR3 reads CATSRRGARSEQFF. Here the CDR3 DNA reads TGTGCCACCAGCAGGCGGGGGGCTAGGAGTGAGCAGTTCTTC.

This chain links TRBV7-2 with TRBJ2-7; D gene unclear. Trimming removed 1 base at V and 0 bases at J, with 10 bases between. The CDR3 extends over 15 amino acids. CDR1 is SGHTA, CDR2 FQGNSA, per germline. The chain's CDR3 is CASSLDSGYSYEQYF. For the CDR3, the DNA is TGTGCCAGCAGCTTAGATTCCGGCTACTCCTACGAGCAGTACTTC.

The rearrangement links TRBV27 to TRBJ2-2; no firm D call. The CDR3 runs 14 residues. V gave up 6 bases and J gave up 4 bases, with 12 bases separating them. Germline V gene data show CDR1 as MNHEY and CDR2 as SMNVEV (reference sequence). CDR3: CASSPRRTTGELFF. DNA for the CDR3: TGTGCCAGCAGCCCCCGCCGGACCACCGGGGAGCTGTTTTTT.

The V gene is TRBV19, the J gene TRBJ1-2; 8 bases align to TRBD1. Per the germline V gene, CDR1 is LNHDA and CDR2 is SQIVND (reference sequence). The CDR3 totals 14 residues. V dropped 5 bases and J dropped 4; count of bases not matched to a gene: 6. The CDR3 region has the DNA TGTGCCAGTAGTTTCTTGGACAGGGCCTATGGCTACACCTTC. It encodes CASSFLDRAYGYTF.

This chain uses TRBV4-2 with TRBJ2-1, with TRBD2 matching over 12 bases. CDR3 size: 19 residues. V lost 0 bases and J lost 4; bases outside the gene matches: 10. The germline V gene has CDR1 LGHNA and CDR2 YNFKEQ. As DNA, the CDR3 is TGTGCCAGCAGCCAAGACGGCCTAGCGGGAGGGTCCCATTACAATGAGCAGTTCTTC. Translation gives CASSQDGLAGGSHYNEQFF.

This clone was seen just once. CDR3 coding DNA: TGTGCCAGCAGGGACCCTTACGAGCAGTACTTC. This sequence encodes CASRDPYEQYF. The chain carries TRBV6-5 and TRBJ2-7; D remains ambiguous. The V end lost 6 bases, the J end lost 4 bases, and 7 bases lay between the germline ends. The CDR3 totals 11 residues. Looked up from germline, CDR1 is MNHEY and CDR2 is SVGAGI.

This chain links TRBV6-5 with TRBJ1-4; tentatively, D is TRBD1 (6 bases). With 0 bases removed from V and 6 bases from J, the gap between germline ends came to 14 bases. The length of the CDR3 is 16 residues. Germline assignment: CDR1 MNHEY and CDR2 SVGAGI. The CDR3 sequence: CASSYSTFRGDEKLFF. CDR3 coding DNA: TGTGCCAGCAGTTACTCGACGTTCAGGGGTGATGAAAAACTGTTTTTT.

The rearrangement joins TRBV7-9 to TRBJ2-1, with 9 nucleotides matching TRBD1. This CDR3 contains 15 residues. Germline CDR1 SEHNR, CDR2 FQNEAQ (reference sequence). The V segment lost 5 bases and the J segment 4 bases; nucleotides outside the gene matches: 6. The CDR3 loop is CASSPGGTGYNEQFF. The CDR3 nucleotides read TGTGCCAGCAGCCCTGGTGGGACAGGGTACAATGAGCAGTTCTTC.

V gene TRBV4-1 combines with J gene TRBJ2-1; D is possibly TRBD2 (6 bases). V was shortened by 2 bases and J by 0 bases, with 8 bases between the two germline ends. The V gene's germline CDR1 is MGHRA and CDR2 YSYEKL. There are 15 residues in the CDR3. The CDR3 bases are TGCGCCAGCAGCCAATCCGGGAGCTCCTACAATGAGCAGTTCTTC. This codes for CASSQSGSSYNEQFF.

This chain uses TRBV7-6 with TRBJ2-1, with TRBD2 matching over 12 bases. Trimming removed 3 bases from V and 4 bases from J; junction bases left unmatched: 7. The CDR3 has 17 amino acids. Germline CDR1 is SGHVS and CDR2 is FNYEAQ. This CDR3 reads CASSFFATSGRYNEQFF. The CDR3 coding sequence is TGTGCCAGCAGCTTCTTCGCGACTAGCGGGAGATACAATGAGCAGTTCTTC.

The chain combines TRBV27 with TRBJ2-7; no firm D call. The length of the CDR3 is 14 residues. Germline V CDR1 and CDR2: MNHEY, SMNVEV (reference sequence). The V end lost 6 bases, the J end lost 2 bases, and 14 bases lay between the germline ends. The CDR3 here is CASSQIHRAYEQYF. In DNA, the CDR3 is TGTGCCAGCAGCCAGATACACCGGGCCTACGAGCAGTACTTC.

As DNA, the CDR3 is TGCGCCAGCACCTACAGACCGGGTCCCAGCACAGATACGCAGTATTTT. Protein product: CASTYRPGPSTDTQYF. V gene TRBV23-1 combines with J gene TRBJ2-3; D ambiguous. TRBV23-1 is sorted into the ORF group, with uncertain function. CDR3 length equals 16 residues. Trimming left V 7 bases short and J 0 bases short, with 17 bases between.